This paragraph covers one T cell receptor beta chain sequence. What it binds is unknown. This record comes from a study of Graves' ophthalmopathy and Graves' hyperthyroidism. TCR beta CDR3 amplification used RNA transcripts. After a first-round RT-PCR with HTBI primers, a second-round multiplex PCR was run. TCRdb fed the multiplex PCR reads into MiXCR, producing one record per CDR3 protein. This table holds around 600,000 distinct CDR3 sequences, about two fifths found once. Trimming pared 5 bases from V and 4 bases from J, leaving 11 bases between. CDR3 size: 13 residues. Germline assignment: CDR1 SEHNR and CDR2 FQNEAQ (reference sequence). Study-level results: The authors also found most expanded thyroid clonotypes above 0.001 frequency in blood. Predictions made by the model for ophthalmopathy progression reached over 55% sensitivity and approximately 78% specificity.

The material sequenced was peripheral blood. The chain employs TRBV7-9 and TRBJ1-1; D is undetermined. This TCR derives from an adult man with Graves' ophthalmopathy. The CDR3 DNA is TGTGCCAGCAGCGGAGGACTGAGCACTGAAGCTTTCTTT. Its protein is CASSGGLSTEAFF.